Shown below are 18 T cell receptor beta chains from a single sample sequenced in a study of identical twins. TCRdb reprocessed the 5' RACE reads via MiXCR and lists one record per CDR3 protein. The sample lists approximately 470,000 distinct CDR3 sequences; about 14% were seen once. These data also featured in a second study, about yellow fever vaccine responses in identical twins.

The sample taken for sequencing was CD4+ T cells sorted from blood. Source of these receptors: a woman aged 18 to 35 in good health.

Only a few counts were recorded for this clonotype. The chain couples TRBV7-9 to TRBJ2-7; 10 bases fit TRBD1. The germline gives CDR1 SEHNR, CDR2 FQNEAQ (reference sequence). The V segment lost 6 bases and the J segment 0 bases; nucleotides outside the gene matches: 11. CDR3 length: 17 residues. The CDR3 sequence is CASSQGWGQGSSYEQYF. The DNA for the CDR3 is TGTGCCAGCAGTCAAGGGTGGGGACAGGGGAGCTCCTACGAGCAGTACTTC.

The V call is TRBV30, the J call TRBJ1-1; D is possibly TRBD1 (5 bases). The CDR3 sequence is 14 residues long. The germline CDR1 and CDR2 sequences are GTSNPN and SVGIG (reference sequence). Trimming left V 1 base short and J 5 bases short, with 14 bases between. Here the CDR3 reads CAWSGPGVTTEAFF. CDR3 DNA sequence: TGTGCCTGGAGTGGACCGGGGGTGACTACTGAAGCTTTCTTT.

The rearrangement joins TRBV5-1 to TRBJ2-1, with D tentatively TRBD1 (6 bases). The CDR3 consists of 14 residues. Trimming took 4 bases from V and 3 from J, leaving 11 bases between them. The germline gives CDR1 SGHRS, CDR2 YFSETQ. CDR3 nucleotides: TGCGCCAGCAGCCGGGACACGGTCTACAATGAGCAGTTCTTC. Its protein product is CASSRDTVYNEQFF.

This clonotype was recorded at least ten times. The rearrangement uses TRBV7-9 and TRBJ1-1; D gene ambiguous. Germline CDR1 SEHNR, CDR2 FQNEAQ (reference sequence). Trimming took 3 bases from V and 0 from J, leaving 8 bases between them. CDR3 length: 14 residues. This CDR3 is CASSFGAMNTEAFF. DNA for the CDR3: TGTGCCAGCAGCTTCGGAGCCATGAACACTGAAGCTTTCTTT.

This rearrangement joins TRBV5-1 to TRBJ1-4; D possibly corresponds to TRBD1 (5 bases). Germline V lookup: CDR1 SGHRS, CDR2 YFSETQ. The CDR3 covers 14 residues. V was trimmed by 4 bases and J by 11 bases, leaving 18 bases between them. The CDR3 DNA follows: TGCGCCAGCAGCCAGGGAGCTACGGTTGGGAAACTGTTTTTT. Protein: CASSQGATVGKLFF. Full variable domain (rest looked up from reference TRBV5-1 and TRBJ1-4): KAGVTQTPRYLIKTRGQQVTLSCSPISGHRSVSWYQQTPGQGLQFLFEYFSETQRNKGNFPGRFSGRQFSNSRSEMNVSTLELGDSALYLCASSQGATVGKLFFGSGTQLSVL.

This clonotype was counted a few times. The gene calls are TRBV10-3 and TRBJ2-3, with a weak D call TRBD1 (7 bases). The CDR3 runs to 15 residues. V was pared by 10 bases and J by 3 bases, with 20 bases between. Per germline, CDR1 ENHRY and CDR2 SYGVKD. In nucleotides, the CDR3 is TGTGCCAATGCAGGGGGGCCCGGAAAGACAGATACGCAGTATTTT. Translation: CANAGGPGKTDTQYF.

The V call is TRBV3-1, the J call TRBJ2-5; unclear D gene. Trimming pared 2 bases from V and 2 bases from J, leaving 12 bases between. CDR3 length equals 15 residues. Germline lookup yields CDR1 LGHDT and CDR2 YNNKEL (reference sequence). The CDR3 spells CASSQPVISQETQYF. The CDR3 nucleotides read TGTGCCAGCAGCCAACCGGTCATATCACAAGAGACCCAGTACTTC.

This clonotype was detected ten times or more. The chain carries TRBV29-1 and TRBJ2-5, with D perhaps being TRBD1 or TRBD2 (5 bases each). From germline, CDR1 is SQVTM and CDR2 ANQGSEA. There are 14 residues in the CDR3. V shed 3 bases and J shed 2 bases, with 13 bases lying between them. CDR3 bases: TGCAGCGTTGACGGTCGTGGGGGTCAAGAGACCCAGTACTTC. This codes for CSVDGRGGQETQYF.

J is TRBJ2-2 and V is TRBV25-1; the D gene is possibly TRBD2 (6 bases). This CDR3 has 14 amino acids. Germline CDR1 is MGHDK and CDR2 is SYGVNS. V was shortened by 6 bases and J by 7 bases, with 15 bases between the two germline ends. The CDR3 DNA reads as TGTGCCAGCAGCAGGTGGGGGGATAACGGGGAGCTGTTTTTT. Its translation: CASSRWGDNGELFF.

This clonotype turned up a few times. The V and J genes are TRBV28 and TRBJ1-5; tentatively, D is TRBD1 (6 bases). In germline, CDR1 is MDHEN, CDR2 SYDVKM. CDR3 length equals 15 residues. Trimming pared 6 bases from V and 6 bases from J, leaving 18 bases between. CDR3 bases: TGTGCCAGCAGCCCAGACAGGTACCTGGGTCAGCCCCAGCATTTT. Translated, it gives CASSPDRYLGQPQHF.

The V and J genes are TRBV5-1 and TRBJ2-7, with 10 bases lining up with TRBD1. Losses at the gene ends were 6 bases for V and 3 bases for J; bases not matched to a gene: 9. The CDR3 runs 15 residues. The germline gives CDR1 SGHRS, CDR2 YFSETQ. The CDR3 sequence: CASTNWDRGVYEQYF. In DNA, the CDR3 is TGCGCCAGCACCAACTGGGACAGGGGAGTCTACGAGCAGTACTTC.

The genes are TRBV20-1 and TRBJ2-1; 10 bases line up with TRBD2. V lost 0 bases and J lost 4; bases outside the gene matches: 9. This CDR3 spans 17 amino acids. Per germline, CDR1 DFQATT and CDR2 SNEGSKA (reference sequence). The CDR3: CSARDQGSGRKYNEQFF. CDR3 in DNA: TGCAGTGCTAGAGATCAGGGTAGCGGGAGGAAATACAATGAGCAGTTCTTC.

The chain links TRBV12-3 or TRBV12-4 to TRBJ2-7, with a possible D match to TRBD1 (5 bases). V dropped 6 bases and J dropped 4 bases, with 16 bases sitting between them. This CDR3 has 14 amino acids. The CDR3, as DNA: TGTGCCAGCAGCAACAGGATAAGGGTGTACGAGCAGTACTTC. It encodes CASSNRIRVYEQYF.

V gene TRBV10-3 combines with J gene TRBJ2-2; the match to TRBD2 covers 7 bases. Looked up from germline, CDR1 is ENHRY and CDR2 is SYGVKD. V lost 3 bases to trimming and J lost 4 bases; unmatched junction nucleotides: 8. The CDR3 has 16 residues. As DNA, the CDR3 is TGTGCCATCAGTGATTCCCAGCGGGGCGGCACCGGGGAGCTGTTTTTT. The encoded protein is CAISDSQRGGTGELFF.

The chain carries TRBV2 and TRBJ1-4; 9 bases align to TRBD1. With 4 bases clipped from V and 7 bases from J, the junction kept 4 bases outside the gene matches. Germline CDR1 is SNHLY and CDR2 is FYNNEI. This CDR3 comprises 14 residues. This CDR3 is CASSAGTGSEKLFF. CDR3 nucleotides: TGTGCCAGCAGTGCCGGGACAGGGAGTGAAAAACTGTTTTTT.

This clonotype showed up just a few times. The chain recombines TRBV7-2 with TRBJ2-5, with D unresolved. The CDR3 has 13 residues. Trimming took 4 bases from V and 6 from J, leaving 12 bases between them. Germline CDR1 reads SGHTA; CDR2 reads FQGNSA. CDR3 region: CASSSPNEKTQYF. The CDR3 DNA follows: TGTGCCAGCAGCTCTCCCAACGAGAAGACCCAGTACTTC.

V and J are TRBV3-1 and TRBJ2-7, with 8 positions matching TRBD1. Per germline, CDR1 LGHDT and CDR2 YNNKEL (reference sequence). There are 15 residues in the CDR3. The ends lost 3 bases at V and 2 bases at J; junction bases unmatched: 6. CDR3 in amino acids: CASSQTRDRPYEQYF. DNA of the CDR3: TGTGCCAGCAGCCAGACCCGGGACAGGCCCTACGAGCAGTACTTC.

The chain combines TRBV12-3 or TRBV12-4 with TRBJ1-5; D remains unclear. The CDR3 runs to 13 residues. V shed 7 bases and J shed 4 bases, with 11 bases lying between them. The CDR3 bases are TGTGCCAGCACTCTGGACGGGAATCAGCCCCAGCATTTT. It is translated as CASTLDGNQPQHF.